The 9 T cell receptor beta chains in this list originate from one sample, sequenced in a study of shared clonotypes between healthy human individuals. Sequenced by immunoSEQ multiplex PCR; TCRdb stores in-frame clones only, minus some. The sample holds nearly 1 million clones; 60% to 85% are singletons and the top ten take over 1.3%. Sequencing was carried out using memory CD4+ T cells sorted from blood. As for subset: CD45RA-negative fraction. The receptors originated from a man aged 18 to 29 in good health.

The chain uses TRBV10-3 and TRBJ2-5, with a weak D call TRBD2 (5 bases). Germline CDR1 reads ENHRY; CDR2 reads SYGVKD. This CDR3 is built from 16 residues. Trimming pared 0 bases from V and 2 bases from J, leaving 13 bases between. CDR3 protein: CAISESPSRLQETQYF. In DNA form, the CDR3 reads TGTGCCATCAGTGAGTCGCCTAGCCGACTTCAAGAGACCCAGTACTTC.

The CDR3 coding sequence is TGCAGCGTTGGGCAGGGAGGCGGAGAAAAACTGTTTTTT. It yields the protein CSVGQGGGEKLFF. V gene TRBV29-1 combines with J gene TRBJ1-4; TRBD1 might be the D (5 bases). V lost 4 bases to trimming and J lost 8 bases, with 14 bases between them. This CDR3 comprises 13 residues. Germline lookup yields CDR1 SQVTM and CDR2 ANQGSEA.

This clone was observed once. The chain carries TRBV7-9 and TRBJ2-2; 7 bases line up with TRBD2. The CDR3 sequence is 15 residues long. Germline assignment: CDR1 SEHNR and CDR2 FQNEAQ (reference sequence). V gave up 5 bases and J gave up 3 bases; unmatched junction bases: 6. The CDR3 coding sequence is TGTGCCAGCAGCCCCCGGGGAGGGGACACCGGGGAGCTGTTTTTT. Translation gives CASSPRGGDTGELFF.

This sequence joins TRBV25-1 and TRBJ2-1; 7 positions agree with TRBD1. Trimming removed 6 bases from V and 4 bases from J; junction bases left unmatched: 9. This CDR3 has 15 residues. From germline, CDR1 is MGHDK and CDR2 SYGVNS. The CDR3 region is CASSALGQFYNEQFF. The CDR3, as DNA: TGTGCCAGCAGCGCCCTGGGACAGTTTTACAATGAGCAGTTCTTC.

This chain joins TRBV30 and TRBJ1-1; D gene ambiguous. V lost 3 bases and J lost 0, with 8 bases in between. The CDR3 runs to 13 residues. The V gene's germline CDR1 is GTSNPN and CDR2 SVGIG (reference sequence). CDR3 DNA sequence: TGTGCCTGGAGGCCGACGCTGAACACTGAAGCTTTCTTT. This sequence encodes CAWRPTLNTEAFF.

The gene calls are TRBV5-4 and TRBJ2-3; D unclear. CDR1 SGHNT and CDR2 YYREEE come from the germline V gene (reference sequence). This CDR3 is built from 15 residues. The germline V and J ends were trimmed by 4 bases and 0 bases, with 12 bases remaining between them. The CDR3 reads CASSHGGSSTDTQYF. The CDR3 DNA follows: TGTGCCAGCAGCCACGGTGGATCGAGCACAGATACGCAGTATTTT.

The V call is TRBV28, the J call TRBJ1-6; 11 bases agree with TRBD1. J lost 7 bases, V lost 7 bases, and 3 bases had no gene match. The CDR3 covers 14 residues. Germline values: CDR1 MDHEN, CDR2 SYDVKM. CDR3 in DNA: TGTGCCAGCACCGGACAGGGGGCGAATTCACCCCTCCACTTT. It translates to CASTGQGANSPLHF.

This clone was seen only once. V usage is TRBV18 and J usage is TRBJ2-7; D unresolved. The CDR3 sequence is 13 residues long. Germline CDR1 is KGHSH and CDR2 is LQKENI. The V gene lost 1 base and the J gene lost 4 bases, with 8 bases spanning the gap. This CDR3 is CASSPRREYEQYF. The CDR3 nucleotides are TGTGCCAGCTCACCACGGAGAGAATACGAGCAGTACTTC. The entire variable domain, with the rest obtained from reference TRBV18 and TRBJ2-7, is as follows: NAGVMQNPRHLVRRRGQEARLRCSPMKGHSHVYWYRQLPEEGLKFMVYLQKENIIDESGMPKERFSAEFPKEGPSILRIQQVVRGDSAAYFCASSPRREYEQYFGPGTRLTVT.

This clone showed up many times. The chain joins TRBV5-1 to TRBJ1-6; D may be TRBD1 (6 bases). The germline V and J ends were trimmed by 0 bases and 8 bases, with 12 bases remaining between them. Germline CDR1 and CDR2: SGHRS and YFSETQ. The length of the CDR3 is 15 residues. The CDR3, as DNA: TGCGCCAGCAGCTTGGATTGGGGGGCGGATTCACCCCTCCACTTT. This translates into CASSLDWGADSPLHF.